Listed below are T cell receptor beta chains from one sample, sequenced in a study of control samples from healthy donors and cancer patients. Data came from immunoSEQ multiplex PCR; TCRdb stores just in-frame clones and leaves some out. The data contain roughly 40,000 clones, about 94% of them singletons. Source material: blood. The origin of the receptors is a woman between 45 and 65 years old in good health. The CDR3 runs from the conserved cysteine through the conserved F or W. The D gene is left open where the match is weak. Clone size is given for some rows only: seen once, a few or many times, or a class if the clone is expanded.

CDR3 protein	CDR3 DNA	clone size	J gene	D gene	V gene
CASSGTGEEAFF	TGTGCCAGCAGCGGGACGGGGGAAGAAGCTTTCTTT	once	TRBJ1-1	NA	TRBV7-9
CASSRPTGAIGGNTIYF	TGTGCCAGCAGCCGACCGACAGGGGCCATTGGTGGAAACACCATATATTTT	NA	TRBJ1-3	TRBD1	TRBV28
CASSLKPSRGMGTDTQYF	TGTGCCAGCAGCTTAAAGCCCTCTCGGGGGATGGGCACAGATACGCAGTATTTT	NA	TRBJ2-3	NA	TRBV7-2
CASSQDRWGTEAFF	TGCGCCAGCAGCCAAGATCGGTGGGGCACTGAAGCTTTCTTT	NA	TRBJ1-1	NA	TRBV4-1
CASSRQGPAGNTIYF	TGTGCCAGCAGTCGTCAGGGTCCTGCTGGAAACACCATATATTTT	NA	TRBJ1-3	NA	TRBV2
CASSLYGGELFF	TGTGCCAGCAGTTTATATGGCGGGGAGCTGTTTTTT	NA	TRBJ2-2	NA	TRBV27
CASRADILRGEKLFF	TGTGCCAGCAGGGCTGACATCCTCCGGGGTGAAAAACTGTTTTTT	NA	TRBJ1-4	NA	TRBV5-4
CASSHRNQPQHF	TGTGCCAGCAGTCACAGGAACCAGCCCCAGCATTTT	NA	TRBJ1-5	NA	TRBV6-2/TRBV6-3
CASSLAARQREAFF	TGTGCCAGCAGCTTGGCGGCTCGCCAGAGGGAGGCTTTCTTT	NA	TRBJ1-1	NA	TRBV5-6
CASSYGGAGNTIYF	TGTGCCAGCAGTTATGGGGGTGCTGGAAACACCATATATTTT	NA	TRBJ1-3	NA	TRBV6-5
CASSLTGGAGTQYF	TGTGCCAGCAGTCTTACAGGGGGCGCGGGGACCCAGTACTTC	NA	TRBJ2-5	TRBD1	TRBV28
CASRPRLGDQPQHF	TGTGCCAGCAGACCTCGGCTGGGGGATCAGCCCCAGCATTTT	NA	TRBJ1-5	NA	TRBV5-5
CAISSAGGSREAFF	TGTGCCATCAGCTCGGCAGGGGGTAGTCGGGAAGCTTTCTTT	NA	TRBJ1-1	TRBD1	TRBV10-3
CASSFRGSYTF	TGTGCCAGCAGCTTCAGAGGAAGCTACACCTTC	once	TRBJ1-2	NA	TRBV7-2
CASSPPLGGVTFYGYTF	TGTGCCAGCAGCCCACCCCTTGGAGGGGTCACCTTCTATGGCTACACCTTC	NA	TRBJ1-2	NA	TRBV28
CASSEKIDYAEDSPLHF	TGTGCCAGCAGTGAAAAGATCGACTACGCTGAGGATTCACCCCTCCACTTT	NA	TRBJ1-6	NA	TRBV6-4
CASSPTRPNEKLFF	TGCGCCAGCAGCCCCACACGGCCGAATGAAAAACTGTTTTTT	NA	TRBJ1-4	NA	TRBV4-3
CASSFGLASTDTQYF	TGTGCCAGCAGCTTCGGACTAGCCAGCACAGATACGCAGTATTTT	NA	TRBJ2-3	TRBD2	TRBV7-9
CASSYSRGASYEQYF	TGTGCCAGCAGTTACTCTAGGGGGGCCTCCTACGAGCAGTACTTC	NA	TRBJ2-7	NA	TRBV6-6
CASSIDQNRAHEQYF	TGTGCCAGTAGTATAGATCAGAACAGGGCCCACGAGCAGTACTTC	NA	TRBJ2-7	NA	TRBV19
CSVATTDRASDGYTF	TGCAGCGTTGCGACAACAGACAGGGCAAGCGATGGCTACACCTTC	NA	TRBJ1-2	TRBD1	TRBV29-1
CASSQSRETNYGYTF	TGTGCCAGCAGCCAATCGAGGGAAACTAACTATGGCTACACCTTC	NA	TRBJ1-2	NA	TRBV16
CASSTGIANQPQHF	TGTGCCAGCAGTACAGGGATTGCCAATCAGCCCCAGCATTTT	NA	TRBJ1-5	NA	TRBV2
CAINRRGQNTEAFF	TGTGCCATCAACCGCAGGGGACAGAACACTGAAGCTTTCTTT	once	TRBJ1-1	NA	TRBV10-3
CASSLRGPNTGELFF	TGTGCCAGCAGTTTGCGGGGGCCCAACACCGGGGAGCTGTTTTTT	once	TRBJ2-2	NA	TRBV27
CASSFGAEQFF	TGTGCCAGCAGCTTTGGAGCTGAGCAGTTCTTC	NA	TRBJ2-1	NA	TRBV11-1
CASSLFLTPDTQYF	TGTGCCAGCAGCTTATTCCTCACTCCAGATACGCAGTATTTT	NA	TRBJ2-3	NA	TRBV7-2
CASLRSNRNEKLFF	TGTGCCAGCCTTCGGAGTAATCGAAATGAAAAACTGTTTTTT	NA	TRBJ1-4	NA	TRBV28
CASRLGQGASPLHF	TGTGCCAGCAGGCTCGGACAGGGGGCTTCACCCCTCCACTTT	NA	TRBJ1-6	TRBD1	TRBV6-5
CASSLGFRERSDEQYF	TGTGCCAGCAGCTTAGGATTCAGGGAGCGTTCAGACGAGCAGTACTTC	once	TRBJ2-7	NA	TRBV7-2
CSVGRGETEAFF	TGCAGCGTTGGTCGGGGGGAAACTGAAGCTTTCTTT	NA	TRBJ1-1	NA	TRBV29-1
CASSLGGGARSGELFF	TGTGCCAGCAGCTTAGGAGGGGGCGCAAGGTCCGGGGAGCTGTTTTTT	NA	TRBJ2-2	TRBD1	TRBV11-2